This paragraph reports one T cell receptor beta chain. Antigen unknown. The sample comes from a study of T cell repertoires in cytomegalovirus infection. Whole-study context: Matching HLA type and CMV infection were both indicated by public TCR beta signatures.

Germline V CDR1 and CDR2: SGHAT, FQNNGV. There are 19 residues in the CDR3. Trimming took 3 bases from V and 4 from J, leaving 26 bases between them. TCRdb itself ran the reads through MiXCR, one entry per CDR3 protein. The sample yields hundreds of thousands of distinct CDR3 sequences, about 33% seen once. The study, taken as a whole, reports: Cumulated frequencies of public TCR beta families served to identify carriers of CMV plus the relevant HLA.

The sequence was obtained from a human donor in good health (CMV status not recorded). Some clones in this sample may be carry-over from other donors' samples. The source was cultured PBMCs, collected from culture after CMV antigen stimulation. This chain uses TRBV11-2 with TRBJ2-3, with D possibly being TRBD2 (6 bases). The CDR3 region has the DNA TGTGCCAGCAGCTTGCCCCCAGGGAGGTCAGCGGCGGAGGCAGATACGCAGTATTTT. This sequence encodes CASSLPPGRSAAEADTQYF.